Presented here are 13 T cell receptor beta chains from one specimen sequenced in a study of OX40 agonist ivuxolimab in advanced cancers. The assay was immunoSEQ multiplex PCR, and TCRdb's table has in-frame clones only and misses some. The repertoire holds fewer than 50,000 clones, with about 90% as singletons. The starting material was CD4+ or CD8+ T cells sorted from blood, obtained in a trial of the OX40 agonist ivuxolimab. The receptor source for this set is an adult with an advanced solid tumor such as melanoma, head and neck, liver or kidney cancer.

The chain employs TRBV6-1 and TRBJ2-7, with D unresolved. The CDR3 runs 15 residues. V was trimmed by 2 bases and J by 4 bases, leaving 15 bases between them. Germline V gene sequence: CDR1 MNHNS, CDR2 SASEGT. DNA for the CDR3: TGTGCCAGCAGTGAAACCCTCGGACGTCGGTACGAGCAGTACTTC. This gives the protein CASSETLGRRYEQYF.

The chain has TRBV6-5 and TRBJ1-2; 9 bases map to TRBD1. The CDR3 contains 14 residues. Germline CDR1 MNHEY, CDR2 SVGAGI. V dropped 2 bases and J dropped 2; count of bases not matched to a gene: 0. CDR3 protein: CASSYGTGNYGYTF. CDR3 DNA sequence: TGTGCCAGCAGTTACGGGACAGGGAACTATGGCTACACCTTC.

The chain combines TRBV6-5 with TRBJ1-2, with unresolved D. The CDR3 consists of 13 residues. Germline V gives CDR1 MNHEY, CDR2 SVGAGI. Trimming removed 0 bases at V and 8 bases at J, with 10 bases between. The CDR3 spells CASSYSVSLGYTF. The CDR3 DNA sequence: TGTGCCAGCAGTTACTCAGTTTCTCTGGGCTACACCTTC.

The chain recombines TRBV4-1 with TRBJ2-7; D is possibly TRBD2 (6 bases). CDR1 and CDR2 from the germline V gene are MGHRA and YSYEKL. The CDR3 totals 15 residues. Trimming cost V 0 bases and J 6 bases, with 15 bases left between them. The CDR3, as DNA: TGCGCCAGCAGCCAAGATGGAGGGGAAGGGAGCGAGCAGTACTTC. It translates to CASSQDGGEGSEQYF.

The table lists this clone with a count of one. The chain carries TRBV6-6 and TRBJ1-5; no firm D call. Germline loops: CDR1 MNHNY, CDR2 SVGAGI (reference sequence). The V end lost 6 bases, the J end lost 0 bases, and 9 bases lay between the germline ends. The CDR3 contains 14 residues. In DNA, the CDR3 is TGTGCCAGCAGCCCCGACCGTAGCAATCAGCCCCAGCATTTT. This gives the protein CASSPDRSNQPQHF.

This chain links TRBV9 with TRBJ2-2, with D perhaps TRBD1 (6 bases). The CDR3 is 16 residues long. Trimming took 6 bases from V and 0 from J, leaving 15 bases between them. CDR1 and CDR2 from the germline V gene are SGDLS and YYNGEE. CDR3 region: CASTDRAHANTGELFF. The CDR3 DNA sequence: TGTGCCAGCACGGACAGAGCCCACGCGAACACCGGGGAGCTGTTTTTT.

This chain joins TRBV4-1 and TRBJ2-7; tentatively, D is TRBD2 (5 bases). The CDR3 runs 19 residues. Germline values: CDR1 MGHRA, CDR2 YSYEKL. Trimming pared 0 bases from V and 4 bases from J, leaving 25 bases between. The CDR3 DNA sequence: TGCGCCAGCAGCCAAGATCAAGGACTCAGTATGAACTTAGGTTACGAGCAGTACTTC. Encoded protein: CASSQDQGLSMNLGYEQYF.

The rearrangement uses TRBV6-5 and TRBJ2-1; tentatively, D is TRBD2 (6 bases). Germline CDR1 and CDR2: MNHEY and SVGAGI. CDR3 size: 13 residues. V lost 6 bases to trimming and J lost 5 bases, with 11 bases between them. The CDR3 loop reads CASSPGLDNEQFF. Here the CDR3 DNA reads TGTGCCAGCAGCCCGGGACTCGACAATGAGCAGTTCTTC.

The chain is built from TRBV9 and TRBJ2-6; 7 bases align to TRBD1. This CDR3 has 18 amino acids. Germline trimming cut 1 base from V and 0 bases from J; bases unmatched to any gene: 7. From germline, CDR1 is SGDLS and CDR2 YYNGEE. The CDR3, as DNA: TGTGCCAGCAGCGTAACCAGGGGGTTATCCTCTGGGGCCAACGTCCTGACTTTC. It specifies CASSVTRGLSSGANVLTF.

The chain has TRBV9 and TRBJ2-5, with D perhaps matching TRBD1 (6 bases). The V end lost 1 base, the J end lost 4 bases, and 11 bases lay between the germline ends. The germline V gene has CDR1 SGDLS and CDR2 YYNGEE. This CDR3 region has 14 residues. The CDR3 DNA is TGTGCCAGCAGCGTAAAGGGGGTCGGAGAGACCCAGTACTTC. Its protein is CASSVKGVGETQYF.

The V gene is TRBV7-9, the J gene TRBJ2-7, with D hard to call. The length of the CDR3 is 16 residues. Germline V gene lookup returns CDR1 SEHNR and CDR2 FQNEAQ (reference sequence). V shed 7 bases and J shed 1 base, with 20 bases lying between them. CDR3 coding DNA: TGTGCCAGCATCCCAGAACGAGGTCTGTCATCCTACGAGCAGTACTTC. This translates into CASIPERGLSSYEQYF.

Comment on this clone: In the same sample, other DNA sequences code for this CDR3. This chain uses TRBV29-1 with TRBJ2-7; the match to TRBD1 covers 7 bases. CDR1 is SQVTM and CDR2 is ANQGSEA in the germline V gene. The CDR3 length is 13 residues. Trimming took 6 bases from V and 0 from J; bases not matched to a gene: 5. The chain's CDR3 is CSVLTGSSYEQYF. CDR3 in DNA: TGCAGCGTCCTGACAGGGAGCTCCTACGAGCAGTACTTC.

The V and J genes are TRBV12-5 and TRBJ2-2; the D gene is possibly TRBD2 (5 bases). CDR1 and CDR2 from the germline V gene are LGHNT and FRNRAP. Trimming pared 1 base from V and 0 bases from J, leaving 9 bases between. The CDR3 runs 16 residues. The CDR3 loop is CASGLEAGTNTGELFF. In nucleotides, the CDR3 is TGTGCTAGTGGTTTGGAGGCGGGTACGAACACCGGGGAGCTGTTTTTT.